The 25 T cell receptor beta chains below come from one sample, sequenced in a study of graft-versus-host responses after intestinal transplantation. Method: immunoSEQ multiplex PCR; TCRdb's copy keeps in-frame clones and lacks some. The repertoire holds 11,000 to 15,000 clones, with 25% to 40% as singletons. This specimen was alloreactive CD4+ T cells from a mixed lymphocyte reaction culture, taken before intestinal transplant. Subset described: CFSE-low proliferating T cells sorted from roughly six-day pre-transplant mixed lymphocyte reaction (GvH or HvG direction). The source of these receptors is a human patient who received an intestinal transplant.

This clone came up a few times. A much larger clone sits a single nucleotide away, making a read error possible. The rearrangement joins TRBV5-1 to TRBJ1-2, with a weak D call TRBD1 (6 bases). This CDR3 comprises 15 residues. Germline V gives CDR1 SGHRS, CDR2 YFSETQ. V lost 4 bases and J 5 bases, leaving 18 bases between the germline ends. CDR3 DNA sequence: TGCGCCAGCAGCGCAGGAGAGGGGGGGCATTATGGCTACACCTTC. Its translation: CASSAGEGGHYGYTF.

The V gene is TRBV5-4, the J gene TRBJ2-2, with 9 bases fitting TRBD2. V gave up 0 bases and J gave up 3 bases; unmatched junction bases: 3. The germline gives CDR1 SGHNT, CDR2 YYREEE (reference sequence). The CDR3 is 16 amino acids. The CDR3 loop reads CASSLAAGGHTGELFF. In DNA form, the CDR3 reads TGTGCCAGCAGCTTGGCAGCGGGAGGACACACCGGGGAGCTGTTTTTT.

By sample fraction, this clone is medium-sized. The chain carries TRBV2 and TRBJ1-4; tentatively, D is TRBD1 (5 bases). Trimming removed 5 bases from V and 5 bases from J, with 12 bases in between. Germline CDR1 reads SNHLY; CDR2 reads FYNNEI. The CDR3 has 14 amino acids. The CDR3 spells CASSLTELNEKLFF. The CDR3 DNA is TGTGCCAGCAGTCTGACAGAACTAAATGAAAAACTGTTTTTT. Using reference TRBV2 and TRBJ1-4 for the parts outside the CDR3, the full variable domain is EPEVTQTPSHQVTQMGQEVILRCVPISNHLYFYWYRQILGQKVEFLVSFYNNEISEKSEIFDDQFSVERPDGSNFTLKIRSTKLEDSAMYFCASSLTELNEKLFFGSGTQLSVL.

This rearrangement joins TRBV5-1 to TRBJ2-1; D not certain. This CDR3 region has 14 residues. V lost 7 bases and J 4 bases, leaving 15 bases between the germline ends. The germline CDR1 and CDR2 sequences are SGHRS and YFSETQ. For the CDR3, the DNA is TGCGCCAGCTCCCGATCCCAGAAGTACAATGAGCAGTTCTTC. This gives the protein CASSRSQKYNEQFF.

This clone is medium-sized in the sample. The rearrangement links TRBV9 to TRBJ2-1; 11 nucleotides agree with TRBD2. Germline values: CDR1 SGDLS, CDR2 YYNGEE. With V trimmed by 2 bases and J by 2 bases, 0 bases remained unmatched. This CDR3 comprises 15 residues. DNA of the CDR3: TGTGCCAGCAGCGTTAGCGGGAGGGCCTACAATGAGCAGTTCTTC. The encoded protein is CASSVSGRAYNEQFF. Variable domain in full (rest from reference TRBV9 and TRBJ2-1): DSGVTQTPKHLITATGQRVTLRCSPRSGDLSVYWYQQSLDQGLQFLIQYYNGEERAKGNILERFSAQQFPDLHSELNLSSLELGDSALYFCASSVSGRAYNEQFFGPGTRLTVL.

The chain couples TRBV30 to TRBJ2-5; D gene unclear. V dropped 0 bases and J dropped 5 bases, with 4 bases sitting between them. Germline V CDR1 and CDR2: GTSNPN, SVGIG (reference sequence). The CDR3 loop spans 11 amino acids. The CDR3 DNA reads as TGTGCCTGGAGTGTGAGGGAGACCCAGTACTTC. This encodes CAWSVRETQYF.

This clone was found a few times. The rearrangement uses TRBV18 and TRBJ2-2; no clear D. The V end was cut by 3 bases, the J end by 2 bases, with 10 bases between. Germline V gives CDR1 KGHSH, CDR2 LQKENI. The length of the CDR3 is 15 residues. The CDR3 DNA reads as TGTGCCAGCTCACCCGTTGACACTAACACCGGGGAGCTGTTTTTT. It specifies CASSPVDTNTGELFF.

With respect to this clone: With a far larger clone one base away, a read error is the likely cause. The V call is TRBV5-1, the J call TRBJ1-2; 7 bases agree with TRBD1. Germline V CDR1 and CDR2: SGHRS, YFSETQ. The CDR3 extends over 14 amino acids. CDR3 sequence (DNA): TGCTCCAGCAGCTTGGTTGGGACAGTAGATGGCTACACCTTC. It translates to CSSSLVGTVDGYTF. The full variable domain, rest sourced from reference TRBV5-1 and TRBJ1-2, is KAGVTQTPRYLIKTRGQQVTLSCSPISGHRSVSWYQQTPGQGLQFLFEYFSETQRNKGNFPGRFSGRQFSNSRSEMNVSTLELGDSALYLCSSSLVGTVDGYTFGSGTRLTVV.

The chain's CDR3 is CASSLTAGAGEQYF. Written as DNA, the CDR3 is TGCGCCAGCAGCTTAACAGCGGGGGCGGGCGAGCAGTACTTC. V and J are TRBV5-1 and TRBJ2-7, with TRBD2 matching 8 bases. Germline CDR1 SGHRS, CDR2 YFSETQ. J lost 6 bases, V lost 2 bases, and 7 bases had no gene match. The CDR3 is made up of 14 amino acids.

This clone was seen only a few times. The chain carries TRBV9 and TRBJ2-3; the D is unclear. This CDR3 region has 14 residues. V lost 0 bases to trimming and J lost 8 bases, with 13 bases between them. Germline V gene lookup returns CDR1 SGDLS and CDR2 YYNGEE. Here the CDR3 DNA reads TGTGCCAGCAGCGTAGAAGATCTCACGGGTACGCAGTATTTT. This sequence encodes CASSVEDLTGTQYF.

CDR3 nucleotides: TGTGCCAGCAGTGAGGGGGGACAGGGGTACCACGAGCAGTACTTC. It is translated as CASSEGGQGYHEQYF. This chain connects TRBV25-1 to TRBJ2-7; 10 bases match TRBD1. The CDR3 consists of 15 residues. Germline loops: CDR1 MGHDK, CDR2 SYGVNS. V lost 3 bases to trimming and J lost 5 bases; unmatched junction nucleotides: 7.

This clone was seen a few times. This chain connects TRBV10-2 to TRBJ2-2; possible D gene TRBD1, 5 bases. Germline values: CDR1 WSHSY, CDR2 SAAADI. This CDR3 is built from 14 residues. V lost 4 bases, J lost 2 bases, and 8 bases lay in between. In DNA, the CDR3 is TGCGCCAGCAGTGGCTGGGGCAACACCGGGGAGCTGTTTTTT. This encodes CASSGWGNTGELFF.

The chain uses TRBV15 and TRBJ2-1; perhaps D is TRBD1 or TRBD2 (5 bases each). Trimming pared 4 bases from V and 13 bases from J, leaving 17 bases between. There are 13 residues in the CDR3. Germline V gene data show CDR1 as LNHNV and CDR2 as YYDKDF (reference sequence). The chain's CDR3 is CATSMILEGTQFF. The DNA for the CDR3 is TGTGCCACCAGCATGATCCTGGAAGGGACCCAGTTCTTC. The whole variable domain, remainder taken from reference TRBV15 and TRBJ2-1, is DAMVIQNPRYQVTQFGKPVTLSCSQTLNHNVMYWYQQKSSQAPKLLFHYYDKDFNNEADTPDNFQSRRPNTSFCFLDIRSPGLGDTAMYLCATSMILEGTQFFGPGTRLTVL.

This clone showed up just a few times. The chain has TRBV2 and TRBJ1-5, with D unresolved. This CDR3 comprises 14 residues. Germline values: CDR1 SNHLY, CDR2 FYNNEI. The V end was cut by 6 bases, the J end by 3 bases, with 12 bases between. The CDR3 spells CASRAQNHNQPQHF. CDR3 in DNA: TGTGCCAGCAGGGCACAGAACCACAATCAGCCCCAGCATTTT.

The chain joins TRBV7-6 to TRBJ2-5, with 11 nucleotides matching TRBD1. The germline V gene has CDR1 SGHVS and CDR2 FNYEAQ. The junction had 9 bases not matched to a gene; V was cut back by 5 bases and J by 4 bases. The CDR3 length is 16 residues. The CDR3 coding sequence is TGTGCCAGCAGCCCCCTCCGGACAGGGGGCTTAGAGACCCAGTACTTC. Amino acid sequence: CASSPLRTGGLETQYF.

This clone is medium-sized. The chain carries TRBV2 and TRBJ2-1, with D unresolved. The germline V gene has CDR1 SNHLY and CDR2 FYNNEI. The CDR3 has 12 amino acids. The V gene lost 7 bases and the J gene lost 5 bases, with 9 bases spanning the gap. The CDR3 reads CASKQINNEQFF. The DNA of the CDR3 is TGTGCCAGCAAACAGATAAACAATGAGCAGTTCTTC.

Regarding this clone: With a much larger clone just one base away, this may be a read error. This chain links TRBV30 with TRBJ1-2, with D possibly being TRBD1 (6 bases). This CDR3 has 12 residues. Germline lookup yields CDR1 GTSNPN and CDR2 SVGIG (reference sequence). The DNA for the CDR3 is TGTGCCTTGAGTGGACAGAACTATGGCTACACCTTC. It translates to CALSGQNYGYTF.

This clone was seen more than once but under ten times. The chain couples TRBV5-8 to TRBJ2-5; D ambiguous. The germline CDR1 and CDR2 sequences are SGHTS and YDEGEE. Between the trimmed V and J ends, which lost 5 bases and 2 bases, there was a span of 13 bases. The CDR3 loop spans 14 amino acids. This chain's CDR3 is CASSQDGLQETQYF. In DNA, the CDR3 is TGTGCCAGCAGTCAGGACGGCCTTCAAGAGACCCAGTACTTC.

CDR3 loop: CAWSVNLRGGQPQHF. In nucleotides, the CDR3 is TGTGCCTGGAGTGTAAATCTTCGGGGCGGTCAGCCCCAGCATTTT. The V and J genes are TRBV30 and TRBJ1-5; possible D gene TRBD1, 5 bases. This CDR3 has 15 amino acids. V dropped 0 bases and J dropped 6 bases, with 15 bases sitting between them. Germline V CDR1 and CDR2: GTSNPN, SVGIG (reference sequence).

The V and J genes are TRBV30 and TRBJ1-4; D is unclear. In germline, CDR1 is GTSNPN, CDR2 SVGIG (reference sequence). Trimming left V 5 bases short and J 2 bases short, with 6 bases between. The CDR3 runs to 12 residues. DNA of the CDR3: TGTGCCTGGGGTTTTACTAATGAAAAACTGTTTTTT. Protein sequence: CAWGFTNEKLFF.

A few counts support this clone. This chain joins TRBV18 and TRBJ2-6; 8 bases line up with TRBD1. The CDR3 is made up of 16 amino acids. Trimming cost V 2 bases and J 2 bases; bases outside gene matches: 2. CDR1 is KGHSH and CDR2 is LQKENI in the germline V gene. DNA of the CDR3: TGTGCCAGCTCACCAACGACAGGGGCTGGGGCCAACGTCCTGACTTTC. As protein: CASSPTTGAGANVLTF.

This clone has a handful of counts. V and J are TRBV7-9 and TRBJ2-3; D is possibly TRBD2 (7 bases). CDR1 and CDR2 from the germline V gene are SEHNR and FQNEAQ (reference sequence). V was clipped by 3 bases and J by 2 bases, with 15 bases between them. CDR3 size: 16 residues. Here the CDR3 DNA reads TGTGCCAGCAGCTTCGACGCCGGGGGGCCCACAGATACGCAGTATTTT. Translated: CASSFDAGGPTDTQYF.

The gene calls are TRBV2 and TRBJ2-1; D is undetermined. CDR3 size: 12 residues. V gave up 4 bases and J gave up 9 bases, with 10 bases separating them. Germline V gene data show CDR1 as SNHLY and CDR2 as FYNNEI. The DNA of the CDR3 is TGTGCCAGCAGTGTATTTCTCGGTGAGCAGTTCTTC. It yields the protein CASSVFLGEQFF.

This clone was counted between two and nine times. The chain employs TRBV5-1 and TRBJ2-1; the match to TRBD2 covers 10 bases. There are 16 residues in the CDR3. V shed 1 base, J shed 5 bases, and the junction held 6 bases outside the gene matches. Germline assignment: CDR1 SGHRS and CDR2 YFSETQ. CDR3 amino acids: CASSLRASGSHNEQFF. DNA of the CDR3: TGCGCCAGCAGCTTGCGGGCTAGCGGGAGCCACAATGAGCAGTTCTTC.

CDR3 DNA: TGTGCCAGCTCGGACAGATTATACGAGCAGTACTTC. Protein sequence: CASSDRLYEQYF. The chain carries TRBV18 and TRBJ2-7; TRBD1 might be the D (6 bases). Trimming removed 6 bases at V and 4 bases at J, with 10 bases between. The germline V gene has CDR1 KGHSH and CDR2 LQKENI. This CDR3 has 12 residues.